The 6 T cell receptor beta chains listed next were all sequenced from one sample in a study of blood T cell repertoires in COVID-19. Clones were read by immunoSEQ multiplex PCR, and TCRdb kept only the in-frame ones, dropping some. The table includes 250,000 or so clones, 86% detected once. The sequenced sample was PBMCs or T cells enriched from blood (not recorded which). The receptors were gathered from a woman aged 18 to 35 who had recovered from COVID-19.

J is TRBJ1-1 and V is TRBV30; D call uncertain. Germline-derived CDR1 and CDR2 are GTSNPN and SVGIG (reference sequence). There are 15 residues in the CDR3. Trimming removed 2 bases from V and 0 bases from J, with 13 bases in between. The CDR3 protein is CAWSRWAGLNTEAFF. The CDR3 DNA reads TGTGCCTGGAGTAGATGGGCAGGCTTGAACACTGAAGCTTTCTTT.

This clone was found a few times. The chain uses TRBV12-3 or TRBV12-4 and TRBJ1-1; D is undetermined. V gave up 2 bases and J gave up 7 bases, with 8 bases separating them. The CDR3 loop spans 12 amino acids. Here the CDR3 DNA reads TGTGCCAGCAGTTTAAGAAGCGTTGAAGCTTTCTTT. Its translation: CASSLRSVEAFF.

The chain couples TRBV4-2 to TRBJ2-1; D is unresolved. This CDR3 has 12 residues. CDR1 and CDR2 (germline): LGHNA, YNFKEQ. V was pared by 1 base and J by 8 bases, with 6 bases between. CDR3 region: CASSQAIDEQFF. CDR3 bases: TGTGCCAGCAGCCAAGCAATTGATGAGCAGTTCTTC.

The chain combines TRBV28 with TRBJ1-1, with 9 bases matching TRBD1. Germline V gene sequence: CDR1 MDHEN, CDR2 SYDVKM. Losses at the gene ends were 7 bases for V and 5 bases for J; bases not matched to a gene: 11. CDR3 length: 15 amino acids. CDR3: CASNLQTGGGTEAFF. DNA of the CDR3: TGTGCCAGCAACCTACAGACAGGGGGGGGAACTGAAGCTTTCTTT.

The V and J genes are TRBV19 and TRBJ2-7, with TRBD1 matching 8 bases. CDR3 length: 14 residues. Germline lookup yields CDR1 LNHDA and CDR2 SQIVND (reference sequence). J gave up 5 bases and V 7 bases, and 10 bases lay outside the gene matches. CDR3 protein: CASKQQGDTHEQYF. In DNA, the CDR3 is TGTGCCAGTAAGCAACAGGGGGATACCCACGAGCAGTACTTC. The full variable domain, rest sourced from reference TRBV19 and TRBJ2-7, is DGGITQSPKYLFRKEGQNVTLSCEQNLNHDAMYWYRQDPGQGLRLIYYSQIVNDFQKGDIAEGYSVSREKKESFPLTVTSAQKNPTAFYLCASKQQGDTHEQYFGPGTRLTVT.

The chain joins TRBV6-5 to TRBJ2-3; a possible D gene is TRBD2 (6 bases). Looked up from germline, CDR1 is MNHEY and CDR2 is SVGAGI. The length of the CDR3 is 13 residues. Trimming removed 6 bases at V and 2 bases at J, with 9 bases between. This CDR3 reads CASSRDFTDTQYF. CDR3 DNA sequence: TGTGCCAGCAGCCGGGACTTCACAGATACGCAGTATTTT.